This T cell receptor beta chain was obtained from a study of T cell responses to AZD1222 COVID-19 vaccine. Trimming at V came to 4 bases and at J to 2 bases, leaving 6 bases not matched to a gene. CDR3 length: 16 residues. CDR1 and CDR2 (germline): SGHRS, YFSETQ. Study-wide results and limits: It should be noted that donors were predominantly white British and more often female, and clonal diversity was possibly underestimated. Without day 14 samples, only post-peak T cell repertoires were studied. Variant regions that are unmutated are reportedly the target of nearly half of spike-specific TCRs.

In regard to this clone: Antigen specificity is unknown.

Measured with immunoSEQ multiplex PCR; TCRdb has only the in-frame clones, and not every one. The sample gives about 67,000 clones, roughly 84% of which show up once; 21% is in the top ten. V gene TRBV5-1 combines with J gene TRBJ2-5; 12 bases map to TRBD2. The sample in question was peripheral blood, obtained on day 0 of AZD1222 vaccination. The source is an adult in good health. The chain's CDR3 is CASSLTSGGHQETQYF. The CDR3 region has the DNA TGCGCCAGCAGCCTGACTAGCGGGGGCCATCAAGAGACCCAGTACTTC.